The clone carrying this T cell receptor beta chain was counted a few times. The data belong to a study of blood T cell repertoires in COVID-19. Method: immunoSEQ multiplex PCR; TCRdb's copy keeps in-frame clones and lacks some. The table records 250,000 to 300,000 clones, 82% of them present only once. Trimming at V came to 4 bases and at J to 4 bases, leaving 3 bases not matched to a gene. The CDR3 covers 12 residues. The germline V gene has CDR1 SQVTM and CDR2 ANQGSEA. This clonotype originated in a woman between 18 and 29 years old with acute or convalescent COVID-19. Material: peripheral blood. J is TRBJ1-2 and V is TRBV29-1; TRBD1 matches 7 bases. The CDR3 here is CSVGRTGYGYTF. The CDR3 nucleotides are TGCAGCGTTGGACGGACAGGCTATGGCTACACCTTC.